Here is one T cell receptor beta chain with its context. Antigen: not known. The sample comes from a study of response to subunit inactivated influenza vaccine. Study-level results: Few new T cells, the authors suggested, are recruited by each seasonal influenza vaccination.

TCRdb fed the RT-PCR reads into MiXCR, producing one record per CDR3 protein. Of approximately 680,000 distinct CDR3 sequences in the sample, 15% to 18% are singletons; the top ten hold around 10%. This CDR3 comprises 14 residues. V trimming: 5 bases; J trimming: 7 bases; junction bases outside the gene matches: 8. The sequence was collected from a man in his forties or fifties who received an inactivated influenza vaccine. The sequenced sample was PBMCs from blood, obtained roughly 13 days after vaccination. This chain joins TRBV12-3 or TRBV12-4 and TRBJ2-7; the match to TRBD2 covers 10 bases. The CDR3 DNA reads TGTGCCAGCAGTGGAGGACTAGCGGTCCTTGAGCAGTACTTC. Translating it yields CASSGGLAVLEQYF.